These 15 T cell receptor beta chains share one sample of origin, sequenced in a study of blood T cell repertoires in COVID-19. Measured with immunoSEQ multiplex PCR; TCRdb has only the in-frame clones, and not every one. Of 300,000 to 350,000 clones in the sample, approximately 82% were seen once. The sequenced material came from peripheral blood. The origin of the receptors is a man aged 30 to 45 with active or convalescent COVID-19.

The J gene is TRBJ1-1, the V gene TRBV7-8, with D unresolved. The CDR3 runs 14 residues. Looked up from germline, CDR1 is SGHVS and CDR2 is FQNEAQ. The ends were cut back, 0 bases at V and 7 bases at J, with 12 bases in the middle. This CDR3 reads CASSLASARGEAFF. As DNA, the CDR3 is TGTGCCAGCAGCTTAGCATCCGCCCGGGGTGAAGCTTTCTTT.

This chain joins TRBV6-5 and TRBJ2-5, with 9 bases lining up with TRBD2. The CDR3 is 14 amino acids. V gave up 6 bases and J gave up 4 bases; unmatched junction bases: 6. CDR1 MNHEY and CDR2 SVGAGI come from the germline V gene. The CDR3 nucleotides read TGTGCCAGCAGGACTAGCGGACTTTTAGAGACCCAGTACTTC. Protein: CASRTSGLLETQYF.

The chain combines TRBV5-1 with TRBJ2-3; weak D call: TRBD2 (5 bases). Germline V CDR1 and CDR2: SGHRS, YFSETQ. The CDR3 loop spans 13 amino acids. Between the trimmed V and J ends, which lost 5 bases and 5 bases, there was a span of 12 bases. CDR3 DNA: TGCGCCAGCAGTTTAGCGAAGGGAGATACGCAGTATTTT. Amino acids: CASSLAKGDTQYF.

The chain carries TRBV5-1 and TRBJ1-1, with D unresolved. There are 11 residues in the CDR3. V was clipped by 5 bases and J by 3 bases, with 5 bases between them. Per the germline V gene, CDR1 is SGHRS and CDR2 is YFSETQ. The CDR3 sequence is CASSSYTEAFF. The CDR3 nucleotides read TGCGCCAGCAGTAGCTACACTGAAGCTTTCTTT.

Of note for this clone: This may arise from a read error, as a much more abundant clone is one base away. The V gene is TRBV5-5, the J gene TRBJ1-1, with D uncertain. Germline values: CDR1 SGHKS, CDR2 YYEKEE (reference sequence). V was pared by 2 bases and J by 0 bases, with 5 bases between. The CDR3 is 13 amino acids. The DNA for the CDR3 is TGTGCCAGCAGCTTAAGCATGAACACTGAAGCTTTCTTT. This codes for CASSLSMNTEAFF.

The rearrangement links TRBV4-2 to TRBJ2-5; D perhaps matches TRBD2 (5 bases). The V end was cut by 1 base, the J end by 1 base, with 7 bases between. CDR3 length: 14 residues. Germline V gene lookup returns CDR1 LGHNA and CDR2 YNFKEQ. The CDR3 DNA reads TGTGCCAGCAGCCAAGGGAGGCCCCAAGAGACCCAGTACTTC. This codes for CASSQGRPQETQYF.

This clone occurred once. This sequence joins TRBV11-2 and TRBJ2-1, with 8 nucleotides matching TRBD2. V gave up 5 bases and J gave up 3 bases; unmatched junction bases: 6. The germline V gene has CDR1 SGHAT and CDR2 FQNNGV. CDR3 length: 15 amino acids. CDR3 DNA: TGTGCCAGCAGCCGGGAGGGCGGGGGCTACAATGAGCAGTTCTTC. Its protein is CASSREGGGYNEQFF.

This chain uses TRBV2 with TRBJ1-6; tentatively, D is TRBD1 (6 bases). The V gene's germline CDR1 is SNHLY and CDR2 FYNNEI. Trimming took 5 bases from V and 14 from J, leaving 16 bases between them. CDR3 size: 13 residues. The CDR3 loop is CASSPEDSRALHF. The CDR3 DNA reads as TGTGCCAGCAGTCCCGAGGACAGTCGGGCCCTCCACTTT.

The chain combines TRBV18 with TRBJ2-3, with TRBD2 identical over 8 bases. This CDR3 has 15 residues. V lost 5 bases, J lost 1 base, and 5 bases stayed unmatched. CDR1 KGHSH and CDR2 LQKENI come from the germline V gene. The CDR3 DNA reads TGTGCCAGCTCAACCACTAGCGGCGGCACAGATACGCAGTATTTT. It specifies CASSTTSGGTDTQYF.

The rearrangement links TRBV3-1 (or the pseudogene TRBV3-2) to TRBJ1-5, with D maybe TRBD1 (5 bases). V was trimmed by 4 bases and J by 5 bases, leaving 15 bases between them. This CDR3 spans 15 amino acids. Germline lookup yields CDR1 LGHDT and CDR2 YNNKEL (reference sequence). The CDR3 spells CASSRGGGTDQPQHF. The CDR3 nucleotides read TGTGCCAGCAGCCGCGGAGGAGGGACGGATCAGCCCCAGCATTTT.

The chain joins TRBV27 to TRBJ2-7, with a possible D match to TRBD1 (6 bases). The CDR3 is made up of 16 amino acids. Germline values: CDR1 MNHEY, CDR2 SMNVEV (reference sequence). Trimming removed 5 bases at V and 6 bases at J, with 23 bases between. CDR3 residues: CASSQARTALGGEQYF. As DNA, the CDR3 is TGTGCCAGCAGTCAAGCCCGGACAGCGTTAGGGGGCGAGCAGTACTTC.

The chain is built from TRBV6-6 and TRBJ2-7; 8 nucleotides match TRBD1. J gave up 3 bases and V 6 bases, and 4 bases lay outside the gene matches. Germline values: CDR1 MNHNY, CDR2 SVGAGI (reference sequence). The CDR3 loop spans 13 amino acids. Here the CDR3 reads CASRQGASYEQYF. CDR3 nucleotide sequence: TGTGCCAGCAGGCAGGGGGCGAGCTACGAGCAGTACTTC.

V and J are TRBV27 and TRBJ2-3; 8 bases are shared with TRBD2. The germline CDR1 and CDR2 sequences are MNHEY and SMNVEV (reference sequence). This CDR3 is 14 amino acids long. The V segment lost 7 bases and the J segment 2 bases; nucleotides outside the gene matches: 5. CDR3 bases: TGTGCCAGCAAGCGGGAGAGATTCACAGATACGCAGTATTTT. Translation gives CASKRERFTDTQYF.

CDR3 region: CASSYGGQRKGQPQHF. DNA of the CDR3: TGTGCCAGCAGTTACGGGGGACAGCGAAAAGGTCAGCCCCAGCATTTT. The chain joins TRBV6-2 or TRBV6-3 to TRBJ1-5; 7 nucleotides line up with TRBD1. The CDR3 extends over 16 amino acids. J lost 6 bases, V lost 2 bases, and 10 bases had no gene match. CDR1 and CDR2 (germline): MNHEY, SVGEGT.

This clone was seen a single time. Other nucleotide sequences in the sample specify the same CDR3. The rearrangement links TRBV19 to TRBJ2-7, with D tentatively TRBD2 (6 bases). CDR1 and CDR2 (germline): LNHDA, SQIVND (reference sequence). This CDR3 comprises 11 residues. The V gene lost 8 bases and the J gene lost 1 base, with 6 bases spanning the gap. CDR3 loop: CASRGSYEQYF. The CDR3 coding sequence is TGTGCCAGTCGGGGGTCCTACGAGCAGTACTTC.